This TCR beta chain originates from a study of Ad26.COV2.S vaccination and SARS-CoV-2 variants. TCRdb's table, derived via immunoSEQ multiplex PCR, lists solely in-frame clones and lacks some. The sample gives around 450,000 clones, roughly 89% of which show up once; over 2% is in the top ten. Treatment described: approximately 18 received Ad26.COV2.S at low or high dose, single or two shots; about five received placebo; per-sample allocation not given. Following the first vaccine or placebo injection, samples were taken on day 63. Adults aged 18-55 years in Boston included the donor. An Ad26 vector that expressed Wuhan-strain SARS-CoV-2 spike constituted the vaccine. With V trimmed by 5 bases and J by 4 bases, 7 bases remained unmatched. The CDR3 has 14 amino acids. Looked up from germline, CDR1 is PRHDT and CDR2 is FYEKMQ (reference sequence).

Here the sequenced sample was peripheral blood, taken in a trial of Ad26.COV2.S vaccine versus placebo. The V and J genes are TRBV13 and TRBJ2-5; 7 bases are a match to TRBD1. This clonotype originated in a person between 18 and 60 years old who received the Ad26.COV2.S COVID-19 vaccine or a placebo. The CDR3 is CASSPRDSRETQYF. CDR3 coding DNA: TGTGCCAGCAGCCCCCGGGACAGCAGAGAGACCCAGTACTTC.